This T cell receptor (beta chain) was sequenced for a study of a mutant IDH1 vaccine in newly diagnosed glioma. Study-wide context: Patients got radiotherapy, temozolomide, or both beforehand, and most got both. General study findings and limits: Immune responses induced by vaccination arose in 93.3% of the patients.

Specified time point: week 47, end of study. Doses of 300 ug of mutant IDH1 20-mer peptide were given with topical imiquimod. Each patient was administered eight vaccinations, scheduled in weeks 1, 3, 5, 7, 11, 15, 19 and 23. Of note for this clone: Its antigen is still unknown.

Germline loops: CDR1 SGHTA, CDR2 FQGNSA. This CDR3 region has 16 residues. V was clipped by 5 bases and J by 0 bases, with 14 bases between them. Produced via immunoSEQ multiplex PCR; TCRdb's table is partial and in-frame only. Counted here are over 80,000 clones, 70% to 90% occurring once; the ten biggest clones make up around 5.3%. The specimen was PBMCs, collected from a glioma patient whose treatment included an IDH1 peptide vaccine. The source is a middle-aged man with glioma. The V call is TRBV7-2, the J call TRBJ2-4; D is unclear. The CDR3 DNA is TGTGCCAGCAGCCCCCGGTCTAGTCCAGCCAAAAACATTCAGTACTTC. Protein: CASSPRSSPAKNIQYF.